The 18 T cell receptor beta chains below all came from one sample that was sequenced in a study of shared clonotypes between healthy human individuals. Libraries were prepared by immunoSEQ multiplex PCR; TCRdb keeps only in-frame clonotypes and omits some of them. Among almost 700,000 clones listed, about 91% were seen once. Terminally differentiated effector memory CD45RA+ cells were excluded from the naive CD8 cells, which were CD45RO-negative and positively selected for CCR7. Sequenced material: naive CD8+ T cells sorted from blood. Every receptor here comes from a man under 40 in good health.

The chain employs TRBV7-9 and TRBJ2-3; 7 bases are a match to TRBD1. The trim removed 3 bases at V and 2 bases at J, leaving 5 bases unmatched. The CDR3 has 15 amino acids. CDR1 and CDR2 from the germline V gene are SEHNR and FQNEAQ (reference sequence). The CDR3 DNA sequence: TGTGCCAGCAGCTTTGTGGGACAGAACACAGATACGCAGTATTTT. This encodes CASSFVGQNTDTQYF.

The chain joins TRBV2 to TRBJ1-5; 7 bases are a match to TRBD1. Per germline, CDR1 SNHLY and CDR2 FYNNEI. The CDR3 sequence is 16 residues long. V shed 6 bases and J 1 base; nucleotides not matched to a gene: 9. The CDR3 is CASRYRQGTSNQPQHF. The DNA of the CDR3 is TGTGCCAGCAGGTACAGACAGGGAACGAGCAATCAGCCCCAGCATTTT.

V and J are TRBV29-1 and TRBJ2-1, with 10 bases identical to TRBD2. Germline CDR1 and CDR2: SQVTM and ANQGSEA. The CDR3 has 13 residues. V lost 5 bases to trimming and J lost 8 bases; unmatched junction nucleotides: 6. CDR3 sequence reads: CSVLLAGLYEQFF. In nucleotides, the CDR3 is TGCAGCGTTTTACTAGCGGGACTCTATGAGCAGTTCTTC.

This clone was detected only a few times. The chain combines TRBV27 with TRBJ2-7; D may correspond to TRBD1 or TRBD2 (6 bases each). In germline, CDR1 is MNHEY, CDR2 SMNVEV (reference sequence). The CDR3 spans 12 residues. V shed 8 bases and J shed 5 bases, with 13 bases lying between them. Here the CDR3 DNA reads TGTGCCAGCGGGGGGCGAAGCAACGAGCAGTACTTC. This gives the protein CASGGRSNEQYF.

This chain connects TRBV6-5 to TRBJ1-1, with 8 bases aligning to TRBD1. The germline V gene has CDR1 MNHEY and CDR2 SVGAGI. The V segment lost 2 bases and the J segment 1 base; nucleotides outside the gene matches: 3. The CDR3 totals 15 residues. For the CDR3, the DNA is TGTGCCAGCAGTTACCCCGGACAGGGGAACACTGAAGCTTTCTTT. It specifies CASSYPGQGNTEAFF.

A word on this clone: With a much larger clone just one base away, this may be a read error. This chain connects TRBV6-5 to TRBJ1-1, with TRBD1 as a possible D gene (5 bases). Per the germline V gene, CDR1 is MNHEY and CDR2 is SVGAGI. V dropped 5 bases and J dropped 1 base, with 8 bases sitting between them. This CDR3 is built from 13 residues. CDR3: CASSLQENTEAFF. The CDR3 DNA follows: TGTGCCAGCAGTCTACAGGAGAACACTGAAGCTTTCTTT.

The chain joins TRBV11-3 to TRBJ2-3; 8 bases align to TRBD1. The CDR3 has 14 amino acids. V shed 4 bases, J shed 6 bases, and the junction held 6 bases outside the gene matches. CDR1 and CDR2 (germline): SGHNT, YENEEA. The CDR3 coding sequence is TGTGCCAGCAGCTCCAGGGGGCGATCGGATACGCAGTATTTT. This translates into CASSSRGRSDTQYF.

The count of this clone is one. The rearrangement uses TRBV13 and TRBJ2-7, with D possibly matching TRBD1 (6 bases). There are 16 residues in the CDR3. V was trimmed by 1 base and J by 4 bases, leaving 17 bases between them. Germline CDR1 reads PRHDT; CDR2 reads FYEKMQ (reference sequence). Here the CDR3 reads CASSLVDSSFGYEQYF. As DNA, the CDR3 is TGTGCCAGCAGCTTAGTGGACAGTTCTTTCGGGTACGAGCAGTACTTC.

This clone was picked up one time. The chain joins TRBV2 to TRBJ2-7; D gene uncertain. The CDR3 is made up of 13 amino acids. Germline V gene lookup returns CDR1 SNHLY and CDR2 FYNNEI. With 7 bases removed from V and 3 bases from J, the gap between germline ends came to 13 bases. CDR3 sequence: CASIAAEDYEQYF. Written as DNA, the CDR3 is TGTGCCAGCATTGCGGCAGAAGACTACGAGCAGTACTTC.

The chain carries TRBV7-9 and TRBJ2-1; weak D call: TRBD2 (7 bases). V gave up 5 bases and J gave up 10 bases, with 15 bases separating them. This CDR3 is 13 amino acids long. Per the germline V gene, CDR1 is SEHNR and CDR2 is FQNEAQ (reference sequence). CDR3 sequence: CASSRGGRGEQFF. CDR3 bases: TGTGCCAGCAGCCGCGGGGGCCGTGGGGAGCAGTTCTTC. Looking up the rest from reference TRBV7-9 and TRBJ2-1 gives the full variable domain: DTGVSQNPRHKITKRGQNVTFRCDPISEHNRLYWYRQTLGQGPEFLTYFQNEAQLEKSRLLSDRFSAERPKGSFSTLEIQRTEQGDSAMYLCASSRGGRGEQFFGPGTRLTVL.

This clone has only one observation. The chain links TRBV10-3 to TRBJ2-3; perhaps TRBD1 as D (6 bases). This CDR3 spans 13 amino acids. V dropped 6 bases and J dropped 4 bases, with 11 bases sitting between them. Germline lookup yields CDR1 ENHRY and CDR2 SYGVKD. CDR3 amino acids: CAIRRTASDTQYF. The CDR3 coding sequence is TGTGCCATCAGAAGGACAGCCTCAGATACGCAGTATTTT.

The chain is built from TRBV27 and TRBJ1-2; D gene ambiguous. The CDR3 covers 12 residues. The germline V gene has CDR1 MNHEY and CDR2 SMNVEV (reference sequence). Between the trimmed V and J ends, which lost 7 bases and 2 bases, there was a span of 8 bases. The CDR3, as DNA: TGTGCCAGCAAGTGGGTAAACTATGGCTACACCTTC. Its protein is CASKWVNYGYTF.

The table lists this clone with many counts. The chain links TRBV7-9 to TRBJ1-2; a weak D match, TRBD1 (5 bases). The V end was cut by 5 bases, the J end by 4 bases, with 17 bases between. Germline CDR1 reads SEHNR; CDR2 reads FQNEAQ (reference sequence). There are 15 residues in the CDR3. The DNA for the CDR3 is TGTGCCAGCAGCCCGAGGGACTCCACGGGCTATGGCTACACCTTC. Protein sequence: CASSPRDSTGYGYTF.

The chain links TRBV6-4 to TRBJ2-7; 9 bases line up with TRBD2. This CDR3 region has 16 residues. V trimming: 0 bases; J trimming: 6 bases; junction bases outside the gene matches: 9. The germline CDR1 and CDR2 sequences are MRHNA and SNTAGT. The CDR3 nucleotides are TGTGCCAGCAGTGACTCGATCCTAGCGGGGCCTCGCGAGCAGTACTTC. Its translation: CASSDSILAGPREQYF.

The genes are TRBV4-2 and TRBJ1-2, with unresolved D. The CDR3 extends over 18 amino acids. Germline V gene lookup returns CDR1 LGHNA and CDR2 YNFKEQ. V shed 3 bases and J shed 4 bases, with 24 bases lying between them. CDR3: CASSHNPSGRDVSYGYTF. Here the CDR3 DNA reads TGTGCCAGCAGCCATAACCCTTCCGGGAGGGATGTGAGCTATGGCTACACCTTC.

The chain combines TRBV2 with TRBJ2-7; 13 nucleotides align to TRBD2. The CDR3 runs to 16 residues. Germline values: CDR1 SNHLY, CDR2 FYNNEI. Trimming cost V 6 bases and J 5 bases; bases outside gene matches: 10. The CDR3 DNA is TGTGCCAGCAGCGAACTCGGGACTAGCGGGAATGACGAGCAGTACTTC. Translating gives CASSELGTSGNDEQYF.

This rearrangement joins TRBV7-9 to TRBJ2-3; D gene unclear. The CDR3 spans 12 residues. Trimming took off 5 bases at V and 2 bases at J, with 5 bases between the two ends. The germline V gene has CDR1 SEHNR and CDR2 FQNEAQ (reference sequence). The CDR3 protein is CASSDITDTQYF. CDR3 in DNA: TGTGCCAGCAGCGATATCACAGATACGCAGTATTTT.

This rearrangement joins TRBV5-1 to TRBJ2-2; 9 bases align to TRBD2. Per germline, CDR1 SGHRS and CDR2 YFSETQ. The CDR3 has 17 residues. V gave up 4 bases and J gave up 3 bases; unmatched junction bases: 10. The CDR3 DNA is TGCGCCAGCAGCCCTCTTGCGGGAGGGCCCGACACCGGGGAGCTGTTTTTT. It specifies CASSPLAGGPDTGELFF.